The rows below give T cell receptor beta chains drawn from one sample of a study of breast tumors, draining lymph nodes, adjacent tissues. MiXCR was run by TCRdb on the multiplex PCR reads, yielding one entry per CDR3 protein. The table has about 140,000 distinct CDR3 sequences, 20% to 25% seen once. The sequencing sample was made of axillary lymph node tissue. The origin of the receptors is a female donor with breast cancer. Some clones in this sample may be carry-over from other donors' samples. Each CDR3 is given with its conserved first and last residue. D genes are given only for firm matches. The size field is filled for only some rows; it gives once, few, many or a size class.

13	many	.	TRBJ2-7	TRBV5-4	CASRGHGSYEQYF	TGTGCCAGCAGGGGACATGGATCCTACGAGCAGTACTTC
14	few	TRBD2	TRBJ2-5	TRBV30	CAWSGGGGQETQYF	TGTGCCTGGAGTGGGGGCGGGGGCCAAGAGACCCAGTACTTC
15	.	.	TRBJ1-3	TRBV6-5	CASSYSRGSGNTIYF	TGTGCCAGCAGTTACTCGCGCGGCTCTGGAAACACCATATATTTT
12	many	TRBD1	TRBJ2-7	TRBV6-6	CASSRTGDEQYF	TGTGCCAGCAGCCGGACAGGGGACGAGCAGTACTTC
13	.	.	TRBJ2-7	TRBV2	CASSVQIAYEQYF	TGTGCCAGCAGTGTTCAGATTGCCTACGAGCAGTACTTC
14	many	TRBD1	TRBJ1-5	TRBV19	CASSRGTERVAQHF	TGTGCCAGTAGTAGAGGGACAGAAAGGGTGGCCCAGCATTTT
15	.	.	TRBJ2-6	TRBV30	CAWTPESSGANVLTF	TGTGCCTGGACCCCGGAATCCTCTGGGGCCAACGTCCTGACTTTC
14	many	.	TRBJ1-3	TRBV19	CASSIEAAGNTIYF	TGTGCCAGTAGTATAGAGGCAGCTGGAAACACCATATATTTT
15	few	.	TRBJ2-1	TRBV9	CASSVEGRGDGEQFF	TGTGCCAGCAGCGTAGAGGGACGGGGAGATGGTGAGCAGTTCTTC
18	many	.	TRBJ2-3	TRBV5-1	CASSLVRSGQLPTDTQYF	TGCGCCAGCAGCTTGGTTCGTTCGGGACAACTACCCACAGATACGCAGTATTTT
16	.	TRBD2	TRBJ2-5	TRBV11-3	CASSPRTSRSEETQYF	TGTGCCAGCAGCCCCCGGACTAGCCGAAGCGAAGAGACCCAGTACTTC
14	many	TRBD1	TRBJ1-6	TRBV5-1	CASRAGTGVSPLHF	TGCGCCAGCAGAGCCGGGACAGGGGTTTCACCCCTCCACTTT
15	.	.	TRBJ2-7	TRBV9	CASSVDTTSYVEQYF	TGTGCCAGCAGCGTAGACACAACCAGTTACGTGGAGCAGTACTTC
14	few	.	TRBJ1-3	TRBV6-2/TRBV6-3	CASSKPAAGNTIYF	TGTGCCAGCAGTAAACCGGCGGCTGGAAACACCATATATTTT
13	.	.	TRBJ2-5	TRBV28	CASSGTRQETQYF	TGTGCCAGCAGCGGGACTCGACAAGAGACCCAGTACTTC
14	many	TRBD1	TRBJ1-6	TRBV19	CASSQTGYNSPLHF	TGTGCCAGTAGCCAGACAGGGTATAATTCACCCCTCCACTTT
18	.	TRBD2	TRBJ2-1	TRBV5-6	CASSQGLAGDPACNEQFF	TGTGCCAGCAGCCAGGGACTAGCGGGAGACCCAGCCTGCAATGAGCAGTTCTTC
13	many	.	TRBJ2-2	TRBV27	CASSLANTGELFF	TGTGCCAGCAGTTTGGCGAACACCGGGGAGCTGTTTTTT
13	many	.	TRBJ2-7	TRBV7-8	CASSLGTTYEQYF	TGTGCCAGCAGCCTGGGCACTACCTACGAGCAGTACTTC
18	many	TRBD2	TRBJ2-7	TRBV7-2	CASSQTPTSGRARGEQYF	TGTGCCAGCAGCCAAACACCGACTAGCGGGAGGGCCAGGGGCGAGCAGTACTTC
15	many	.	TRBJ1-2	TRBV19	CASSITGSGNYGYTF	TGTGCCAGTAGTATAACAGGGAGCGGCAACTATGGCTACACCTTC
19	many	TRBD2	TRBJ2-5	TRBV5-6	CASSLRLGLAGVLWETQYF	TGTGCCAGCAGCTTGCGCCTAGGACTAGCGGGAGTGCTCTGGGAGACCCAGTACTTC
15	many	.	TRBJ1-3	TRBV28	CASSLIGLRGNTIYF	TGTGCCAGCAGTTTAATAGGACTGCGTGGAAACACCATATATTTT
15	many	TRBD2	TRBJ2-3	TRBV7-2	CASSLQAGGTDTQYF	TGTGCCAGCAGCTTACAAGCGGGAGGCACAGATACGCAGTATTTT
16	many	TRBD2	TRBJ2-5	TRBV5-4	CASSLRTGGGGGTQYF	TGTGCCAGCAGCTTGAGGACGGGGGGGGGAGGCGGGACCCAGTACTTC
15	.	.	TRBJ1-5	TRBV19	CASSISVSSNQPQHF	TGTGCCAGTAGTATAAGTGTCAGCAGCAATCAGCCCCAGCATTTT
16	many	TRBD1	TRBJ2-2	TRBV7-9	CASSDRDRDLTGELFF	TGTGCCAGCAGCGACCGGGACAGGGACTTAACCGGGGAGCTGTTTTTT
13	many	.	TRBJ2-7	TRBV20-1	CSARPSRSYEQYF	TGCAGTGCTCGTCCTAGCAGATCCTACGAGCAGTACTTC
16	.	TRBD1	TRBJ2-2	TRBV5-6	CASSLATGGKTGELFF	TGTGCCAGCAGCTTAGCGACAGGGGGAAAAACCGGGGAGCTGTTTTTT
12	many	.	TRBJ1-2	TRBV12-3/TRBV12-4	CASSQQGYGYTF	TGTGCCAGCAGTCAACAGGGCTATGGCTACACCTTC